Described below is a single TCR beta chain sequence and its context. This clonotype was seen more than once but under ten times. Its antigen is still unknown. No base quality information exists; no much larger clone differs at one position. Set within a cohort of healthcare workers in London, UK, this nested case-control study involved weekly PCR testing of nasopharyngeal swabs along with blood sampling. Between 23 and 31 March 2020, the week of the UK lockdown, healthcare workers were enrolled and then followed up weekly for as long as 16 weeks. V is clipped by 4 bases and J by 2 bases, and the sequence between their germline boundaries is 11 bases long. From its cysteine to its phenylalanine, the CDR3 spans 14 amino acids. The CDR3 DNA has 42 bases and is translated from base 1. CDR1 and CDR2 are read off the germline V gene (reference sequence) as LGHDT and YNNKEL. The source of the sample is a study of early T cells in non-severe SARS-CoV-2 infection (dated by TCRdb to the early 2020s). At the level of the whole study: TCR sequencing used bulk RNA from unsorted whole blood, so alpha and beta chains could not be paired. Study-wide conclusions, independent of this receptor: VDJdb matching was skewed toward anti-spike CD8 responses and likely underestimated virus-specific expansions by missing private and CD4 specificities.

Receptor amplification or capture employed 5' RACE. Sequencing was carried out with a NextSeq 500. To correct for sequencing error and PCR bias, the TCR library protocol tagged individual cDNA molecules with unique molecular identifiers. Sequencing covered both TCR alpha and beta chains, and within each sample the abundances of alpha and beta sequences were tightly co-correlated. For the original study's pipeline: Decombinator V4 was used to annotate TCR sequences for V gene, J gene and CDR3. TCRs were defined as expanded if a significant change between any two time points was detected under a Poisson model with p below 0.0001. TCR abundances were normalised to the total number of TCRs sequenced per sample and expressed as counts per million. MAIT TCRs were defined by TRAV1-2 paired with TRAJ12, TRAJ20 or TRAJ33, and iNKT TCRs by TRAV10 paired with TRAJ18. VDJdb, accessed 1 November 2021, was searched for CMV, EBV and SARS-CoV-2 annotated TCRs, with TCRs annotated for multiple antigens excluded. The raw public reads went through TCRdb reprocessing: fastp at Q25, MiXCR clone calling, in-frame beta chains kept. Entries that share a CDR3 protein sequence are merged under the most common genes and DNA. TCRdb assigned the V and J calls; the authors' analysis was not used. Here the sample has about 46,000 distinct CDR3 sequences; over 5% occur a single time. The ten biggest clones cover roughly 5.4% of the sample.

Sequenced material: whole blood, taken at baseline. This TCR was recovered from an adult who was a healthcare worker with PCR-confirmed SARS-CoV-2 infection or an uninfected control (not recorded which). Rearrangement joined TRBV3-1 to TRBJ2-5; no D segment can be confidently identified. The CDR3 is CASSRWSAQETQYF. The DNA sequence reads TGTGCCAGCAGCCGGTGGAGCGCACAAGAGACCCAGTACTTC.